A selection of T cell receptor beta chains follows, all from one sample in a study of shared clonotypes between healthy human individuals. The repertoire was sequenced with immunoSEQ multiplex PCR; TCRdb's copy has only in-frame clones and lacks some. The sample consists of about 2 million clones, approximately 95% of them appearing once. Sequenced: naive CD4+ T cells sorted from blood. The receptors come from a young man in good health. The CDR3 runs from the conserved cysteine through the conserved F or W. D genes are given only for firm matches. A clone size is listed for some rows: how often the clone was seen (once, few, many), or a class if it is expanded.

>16|TRBV6-4|.|.|TRBJ2-3
CASSDSPGGSTDTQYF
TGTGCCAGCAGTGACTCGCCAGGGGGGAGCACAGATACGCAGTATTTT
>15|TRBV14|TRBD1|once|TRBJ2-7
CASSSRQGANYEQYF
TGTGCCAGCAGCTCCCGACAGGGGGCTAACTACGAGCAGTACTTC
>15|TRBV9|TRBD1|.|TRBJ2-7
CASSEGQAPRYEQYF
TGTGCCAGCAGCGAGGGACAGGCACCCCGTTACGAGCAGTACTTC
>13|TRBV10-1|.|.|TRBJ2-5
CASSESVGETQYF
TGCGCCAGCAGTGAGTCGGTAGGGGAGACCCAGTACTTC
>15|TRBV10-3|.|.|TRBJ1-3
CAISEGGVSGNTIYF
TGTGCCATCAGTGAAGGGGGAGTTTCTGGAAACACCATATATTTT
>13|TRBV6-1|.|.|TRBJ1-1
CASSTTGNTEAFF
TGTGCCAGCAGTACCACAGGGAACACTGAAGCTTTCTTT
>13|TRBV18|.|.|TRBJ2-7
CASSRETLYEQYF
TGTGCCAGCTCACGGGAGACCCTCTACGAGCAGTACTTC
>14|TRBV18|.|.|TRBJ2-7
CASSPPRGSYEQYF
TGTGCCAGCTCACCACCCCGGGGCTCCTACGAGCAGTACTTC
>16|TRBV7-9|.|.|TRBJ2-3
CASSLIQGGYADTQYF
TGTGCCAGCAGCTTAATACAGGGGGGGTACGCAGATACGCAGTATTTT
>15|TRBV6-6|.|.|TRBJ2-6
CASSYGRAGANVLTF
TGTGCCAGCAGTTACGGCAGGGCTGGGGCCAACGTCCTGACTTTC
>15|TRBV6-1|TRBD1|.|TRBJ1-6
CASSGDRGASAPLHF
TGTGCCAGCAGTGGAGACAGGGGGGCTAGCGCACCCCTCCACTTT
>14|TRBV6-6|.|.|TRBJ2-3
CASSAPGNTDTQYF
TGTGCCAGCAGTGCCCCCGGGAACACAGATACGCAGTATTTT
>15|TRBV19|TRBD2|.|TRBJ2-3
CASRNGLAGENTQYF
TGTGCCAGTAGAAACGGACTAGCGGGGGAGAATACGCAGTATTTT
>13|TRBV19|.|.|TRBJ1-1
CASSGAVRFEAFF
TGTGCCAGTAGCGGAGCTGTTAGGTTTGAAGCTTTCTTT
>15|TRBV6-1|.|.|TRBJ2-3
CASSEDGVFGDTQYF
TGTGCCAGCAGTGAAGATGGGGTTTTCGGGGATACGCAGTATTTT
>17|TRBV2|.|.|TRBJ2-6
CASSPGLGLSGANVLTF
TGTGCCAGCAGCCCCGGACTTGGGCTTTCTGGGGCCAACGTCCTGACTTTC
>19|TRBV7-6|.|.|TRBJ1-4
CASSKDPGKLGATNEKLFF
TGTGCCAGCAGCAAGGACCCAGGCAAATTAGGAGCAACTAATGAAAAACTGTTTTTT
>15|TRBV5-1|TRBD1|.|TRBJ2-3
CASSERQGGTDTQYF
TGCGCCAGCAGCGAACGACAGGGAGGCACAGATACGCAGTATTTT
>13|TRBV7-3|.|.|TRBJ1-1
CASSLYTNTEAFF
TGTGCCAGCAGCTTATACACGAACACTGAAGCTTTCTTT